This T cell receptor beta chain was obtained from a study of cytomegalovirus exposure and HLA in healthy donors. The study's findings and limits: Some V segments, including TRBV6-2 and TRBV6-3, were excluded as indistinguishable. A missense variant in DCLRE1C was later tied to TCR beta V- and J-gene trimming. Later analysis identified about 18,000 TCR beta sequences associated with HLA alleles, using a false discovery rate threshold of 0.05. Sequencing probably produced one cluster of sequence variants that were highly shared.

The study ran its PCR with 60 Vbeta and 13 Jbeta primers. Using immunoSEQ multiplex PCR, the repertoire was profiled, and TCRdb retains in-frame clones only, with some absent. The data hold fewer than 130,000 clones, with 60% to 85% observed a single time. V was pared by 1 base and J by 3 bases, with 10 bases between. CDR3 length: 13 amino acids. Germline V gene lookup returns CDR1 GTSNPN and CDR2 SVGIG (reference sequence). Points on this clone: The target antigen is unknown.

The chain is built from TRBV30 and TRBJ2-7; a possible D gene is TRBD2 (6 bases). This sequence was found in a female donor in good health and CMV-seropositive. Sequencing used PBMCs. The CDR3 reads CAWSAGSGYEQYF. In nucleotides, the CDR3 is TGTGCCTGGAGTGCCGGGAGCGGCTACGAGCAGTACTTC.